This is a list of T cell receptor beta chains from one sample in a study of blood T cell repertoires in COVID-19. Sequencing was performed with immunoSEQ multiplex PCR; in TCRdb, only in-frame clones are kept and a portion is missing. The top ten clones hold 26% of a sample with some 110,000 clones, around four fifths of them seen once. The sequenced material came from peripheral blood. All receptors derive from a man between 60 and 70 years old with acute or convalescent COVID-19. CDR3s include the opening cysteine and the closing phenylalanine or tryptophan. The D gene is left open where the match is weak. Size is stated for part of the rows, as once, few or many counts, or as a class when the clone is expanded.

clone_size d_call cdr3_length j_call v_call cdr3_aa cdr3_nt
- - 12 TRBJ1-6 TRBV5-1 CASRRADSPLHF TGCGCCAGCCGCAGGGCGGATTCACCCCTCCACTTT
few - 13 TRBJ1-5 TRBV19 CASCRAQGQPQHF TGTGCCAGTTGCAGGGCCCAGGGTCAGCCCCAGCATTTT
- TRBD2 14 TRBJ2-2 TRBV19 CASRGLADTGELFF TGTGCCAGTAGGGGACTAGCGGACACCGGGGAGCTGTTTTTT
- - 14 TRBJ2-1 TRBV5-1 CTSSLATGLNEQFF TGCACCAGCAGCTTGGCAACAGGGTTAAATGAGCAGTTCTTC
- TRBD1 16 TRBJ2-4 TRBV18 CASSPKGALAKNIQYF TGTGCCAGCTCACCCAAGGGGGCTTTAGCCAAAAACATTCAGTACTTC
- TRBD1 15 TRBJ2-7 TRBV2 CASSTTGQRIYEQYF TGTGCCAGCAGTACAACGGGACAGAGAATCTACGAGCAGTACTTC
- - 16 TRBJ2-3 TRBV5-1 CASSLDLAGGTDTQYF TGCGCCAGCAGCTTGGATCTTGCAGGGGGCACAGATACGCAGTATTTT
- - 14 TRBJ2-2 TRBV24-1 CATGRTGSTGELFF TGTGCCACCGGACGTACAGGGAGCACCGGGGAGCTGTTTTTT
- TRBD1 16 TRBJ1-5 TRBV7-2 CASSQPTGGGNQPQHF TGTGCCAGCAGCCAGCCAACAGGGGGTGGCAATCAGCCCCAGCATTTT
- TRBD1 13 TRBJ2-3 TRBV19 CASSFVGTDSQYF TGTGCCAGTAGTTTCGTTGGGACAGATTCGCAGTATTTT
- TRBD1 15 TRBJ1-1 TRBV27 CASSLGTAMNTEAFF TGTGCCAGCAGTTTAGGGACAGCCATGAACACTGAAGCTTTCTTT
- TRBD2 15 TRBJ2-1 TRBV11-3 CASSPGLDGPNEQFF TGTGCCAGCAGCCCGGGACTAGATGGACCCAATGAGCAGTTCTTC
- TRBD2 18 TRBJ2-5 TRBV27 CASSLSWDSGSSRETQYF TGTGCCAGCAGTTTATCTTGGGATAGCGGGAGTTCTAGAGAGACCCAGTACTTC
few - 15 TRBJ2-1 TRBV2 CASIVRRQEYNEQFF TGTGCCAGCATCGTAAGGAGACAGGAGTACAATGAGCAGTTCTTC
once TRBD1 14 TRBJ1-1 TRBV2 CASRPYRGGSEAFF TGTGCCAGCAGGCCATACAGGGGGGGTAGTGAAGCTTTCTTT
- TRBD1 13 TRBJ2-7 TRBV6-6 CASSRQGSYEQYF TGTGCCAGCAGCCGACAGGGGTCCTACGAGCAGTACTTC
- - 16 TRBJ2-3 TRBV7-7 CASSFPPSRGSDTQYF TGTGCTAGCAGCTTTCCCCCCTCCCGCGGTTCAGATACGCAGTATTTT
- - 13 TRBJ1-5 TRBV12-3/TRBV12-4 CASSLQSNQPQHF TGTGCCAGCAGTTTACAGAGCAATCAGCCCCAGCATTTT
- - 13 TRBJ2-5 TRBV7-2 CASSLGRGETQYF TGTGCCAGCAGCTTAGGGAGGGGAGAGACCCAGTACTTC
- - 16 TRBJ2-2 TRBV11-2 CASSSRTATNTGELFF TGTGCCAGCAGTTCTCGGACAGCTACGAACACCGGGGAGCTGTTTTTT
- - 15 TRBJ1-1 TRBV5-1 CASSLDGGALGKAFF TGCGCCAGCAGCTTGGATGGGGGGGCGCTTGGTAAAGCTTTCTTT
- - 12 TRBJ1-1 TRBV5-6 CASSPSLTEAFF TGTGCCAGCAGCCCTAGTCTCACTGAAGCTTTCTTT
- - 14 TRBJ2-7 TRBV19 CASSSRQSNYEQYF TGTGCCAGTAGTTCCCGACAGAGCAACTACGAGCAGTACTTC
- TRBD2 15 TRBJ2-3 TRBV5-1 CASSLGTSGGDTQYF TGCGCCAGCAGTTTGGGGACTAGCGGGGGAGATACGCAGTATTTT
- TRBD2 15 TRBJ2-1 TRBV9 CASSVGGLAGIPQFF TGTGCCAGCAGCGTAGGGGGACTAGCGGGAATTCCGCAGTTCTTC
- TRBD2 14 TRBJ2-1 TRBV7-2 CASSLLAGIHEQFF TGTGCCAGCAGCTTACTAGCGGGAATTCATGAGCAGTTCTTC
- TRBD2 16 TRBJ2-1 TRBV7-9 CASSLSPSGSHNEQFF TGTGCCAGCAGCTTATCCCCTAGCGGGAGCCACAATGAGCAGTTCTTC
once - 13 TRBJ1-5 TRBV7-9 CASSDQRNQPQHF TGTGCCAGCAGCGATCAGCGGAATCAGCCCCAGCATTTT
- - 14 TRBJ1-3 TRBV2 CASSDRSSGNTIYF TGTGCCAGCAGCGACAGGAGCTCTGGAAACACCATATATTTT
- - 14 TRBJ1-6 TRBV19 CASSSPGDSSPLHF TGTGCCAGTAGTTCTCCCGGGGATAGTTCACCCCTCCACTTT
once - 13 TRBJ1-5 TRBV19 CASSTQVDQPQHF TGTGCCAGTAGTACCCAGGTGGATCAGCCCCAGCATTTT
- TRBD2 17 TRBJ2-2 TRBV7-9 CASSSDMAGADTGELFF TGTGCCAGCAGCTCTGATATGGCGGGAGCTGACACCGGGGAGCTGTTTTTT